Sequencing of this T cell receptor beta chain was carried out in a study of blood T cell repertoires in COVID-19. The protocol was immunoSEQ multiplex PCR, while the TCRdb copy is restricted to in-frame clones and leaves out a portion. The sample consists of under 250,000 clones, about 82% of them appearing once. CDR3 length equals 15 residues. The TCR was taken from a woman aged 45-65 years with acute COVID-19. Sequencing was carried out using PBMCs or T cells enriched from blood (not recorded which). The rearrangement links TRBV1 to TRBJ1-2. TRBV1 is assigned pseudogene status. For the CDR3, the DNA is TGCACCAGCAGCCGGGTAAGGGGAGGGGGGTATGGCTACACCTTC. Protein product: CTSSRVRGGGYGYTF.